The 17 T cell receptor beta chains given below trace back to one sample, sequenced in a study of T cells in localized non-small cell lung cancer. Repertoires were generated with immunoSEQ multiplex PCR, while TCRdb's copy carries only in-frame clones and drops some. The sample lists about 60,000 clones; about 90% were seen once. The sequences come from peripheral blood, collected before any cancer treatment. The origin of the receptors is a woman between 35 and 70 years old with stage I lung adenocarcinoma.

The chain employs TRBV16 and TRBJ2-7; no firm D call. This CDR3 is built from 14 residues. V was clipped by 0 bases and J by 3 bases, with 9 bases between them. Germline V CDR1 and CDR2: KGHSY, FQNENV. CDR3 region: CASSQSNTYYEQYF. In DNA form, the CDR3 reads TGTGCCAGCAGCCAATCCAACACCTACTACGAGCAGTACTTC.

DNA for the CDR3: TGTGCCAGCAGTTACTCTGGCAGGACTAACTATGGCTACACCTTC. Its translation is CASSYSGRTNYGYTF. The chain is built from TRBV6-6 and TRBJ1-2; D not certain. CDR1 is MNHNY and CDR2 is SVGAGI in the germline V gene (reference sequence). The CDR3 runs to 15 residues. V lost 0 bases to trimming and J lost 0 bases, with 8 bases between them.

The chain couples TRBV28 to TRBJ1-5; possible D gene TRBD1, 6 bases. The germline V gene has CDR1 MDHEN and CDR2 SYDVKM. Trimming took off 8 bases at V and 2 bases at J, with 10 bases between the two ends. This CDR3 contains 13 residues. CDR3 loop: CASPRGGNQPQHF. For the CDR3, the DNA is TGTGCCAGCCCCAGGGGAGGCAATCAGCCCCAGCATTTT.

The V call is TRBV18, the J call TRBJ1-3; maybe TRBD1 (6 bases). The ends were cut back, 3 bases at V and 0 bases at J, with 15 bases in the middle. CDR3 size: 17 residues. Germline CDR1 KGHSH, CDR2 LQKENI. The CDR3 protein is CASSPEQGYGSGNTIYF. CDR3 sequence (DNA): TGTGCCAGCTCACCGGAACAGGGATACGGCTCTGGAAACACCATATATTTT.

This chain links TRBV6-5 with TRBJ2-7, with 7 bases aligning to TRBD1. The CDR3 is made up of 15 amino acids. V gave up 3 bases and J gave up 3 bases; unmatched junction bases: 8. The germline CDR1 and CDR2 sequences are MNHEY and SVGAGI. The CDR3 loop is CASSYGWDSFYEQYF. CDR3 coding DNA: TGTGCCAGCAGTTATGGGTGGGACAGCTTCTACGAGCAGTACTTC.

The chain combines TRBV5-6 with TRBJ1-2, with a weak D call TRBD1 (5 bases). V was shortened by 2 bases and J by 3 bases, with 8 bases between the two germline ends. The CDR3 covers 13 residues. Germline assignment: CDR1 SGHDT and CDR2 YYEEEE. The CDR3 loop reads CASSLTGDYGYTF. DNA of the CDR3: TGTGCCAGCAGCTTAACGGGGGACTATGGCTACACCTTC.

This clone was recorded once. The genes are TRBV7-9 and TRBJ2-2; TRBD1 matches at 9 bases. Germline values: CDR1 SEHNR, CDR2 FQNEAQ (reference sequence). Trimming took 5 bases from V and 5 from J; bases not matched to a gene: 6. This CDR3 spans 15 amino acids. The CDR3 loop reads CASSTRQGGTGELFF. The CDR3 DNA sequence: TGTGCCAGCAGCACCCGACAGGGGGGTACCGGGGAGCTGTTTTTT.

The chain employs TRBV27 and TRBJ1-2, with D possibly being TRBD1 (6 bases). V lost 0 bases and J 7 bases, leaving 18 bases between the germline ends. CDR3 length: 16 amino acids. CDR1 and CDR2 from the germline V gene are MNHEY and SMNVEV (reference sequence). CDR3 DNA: TGTGCCAGCAGTTTATCGAAGTTCGCAGGGGCGTTTGGCTACACCTTC. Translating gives CASSLSKFAGAFGYTF.

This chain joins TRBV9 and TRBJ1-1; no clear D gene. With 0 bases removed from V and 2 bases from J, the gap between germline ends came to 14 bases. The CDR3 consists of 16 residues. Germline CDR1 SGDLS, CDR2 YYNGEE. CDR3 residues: CASSVDPIRRNTEAFF. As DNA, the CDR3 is TGTGCCAGCAGCGTAGACCCGATTCGGCGAAACACTGAAGCTTTCTTT.

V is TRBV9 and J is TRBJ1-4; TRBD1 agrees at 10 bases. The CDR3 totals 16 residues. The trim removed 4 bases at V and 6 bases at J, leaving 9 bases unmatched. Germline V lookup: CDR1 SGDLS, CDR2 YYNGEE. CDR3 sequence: CASSQRDRGGDEKLFF. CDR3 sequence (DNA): TGTGCCAGCAGCCAGAGGGACAGGGGAGGCGATGAAAAACTGTTTTTT.

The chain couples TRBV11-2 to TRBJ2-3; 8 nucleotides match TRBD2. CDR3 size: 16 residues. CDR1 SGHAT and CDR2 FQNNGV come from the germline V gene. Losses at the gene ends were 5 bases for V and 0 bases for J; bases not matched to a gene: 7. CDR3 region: CASSLRLAKSTDTQYF. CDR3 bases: TGTGCCAGCAGCCTGAGACTAGCGAAGAGCACAGATACGCAGTATTTT.

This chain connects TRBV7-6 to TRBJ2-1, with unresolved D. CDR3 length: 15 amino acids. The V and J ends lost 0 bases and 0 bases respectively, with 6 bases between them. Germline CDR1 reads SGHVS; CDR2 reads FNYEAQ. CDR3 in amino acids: CASSLADSSYNEQFF. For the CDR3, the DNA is TGTGCCAGCAGCTTAGCAGATAGCTCCTACAATGAGCAGTTCTTC.

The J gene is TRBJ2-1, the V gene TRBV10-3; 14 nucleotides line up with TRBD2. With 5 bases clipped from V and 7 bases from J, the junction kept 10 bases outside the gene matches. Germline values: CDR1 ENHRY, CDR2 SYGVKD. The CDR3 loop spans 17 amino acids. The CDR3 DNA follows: TGTGCCATCAGTCCCACCGGGACTAGCGGGAGAACAAATGAGCAGTTCTTC. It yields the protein CAISPTGTSGRTNEQFF.

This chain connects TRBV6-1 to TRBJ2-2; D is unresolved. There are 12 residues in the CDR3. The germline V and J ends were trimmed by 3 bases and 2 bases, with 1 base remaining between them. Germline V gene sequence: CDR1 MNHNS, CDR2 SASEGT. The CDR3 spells CASSDNTGELFF. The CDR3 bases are TGTGCCAGCAGTGACAACACCGGGGAGCTGTTTTTT.

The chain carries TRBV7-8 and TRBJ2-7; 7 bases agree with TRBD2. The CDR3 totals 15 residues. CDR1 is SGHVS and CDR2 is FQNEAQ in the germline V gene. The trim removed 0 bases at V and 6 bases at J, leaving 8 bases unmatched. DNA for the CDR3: TGTGCCAGCAGCTTAGCGGGAGGGACGGCGGGCGAGCAGTACTTC. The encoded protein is CASSLAGGTAGEQYF. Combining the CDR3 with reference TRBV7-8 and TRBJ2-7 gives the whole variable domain GAGVSQSPRYKVAKRGQDVALRCDPISGHVSLFWYQQALGQGPEFLTYFQNEAQLDKSGLPSDRFFAERPEGSVSTLKIQRTQQEDSAVYLCASSLAGGTAGEQYFGPGTRLTVT.

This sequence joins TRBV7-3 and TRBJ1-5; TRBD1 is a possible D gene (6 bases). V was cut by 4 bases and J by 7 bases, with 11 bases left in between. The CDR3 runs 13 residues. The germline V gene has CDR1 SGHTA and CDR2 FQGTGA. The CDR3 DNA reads TGTGCCAGCAGCTCACAGGGCGGGCAGCCCCAGCATTTT. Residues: CASSSQGGQPQHF.

CDR3 bases: TGTGCCAGTAGGAGAGACAGAGAGGGGATCTTTTCGAACACTGAAGCTTTCTTT. Protein: CASRRDREGIFSNTEAFF. The gene calls are TRBV19 and TRBJ1-1; a weak D match, TRBD1 (5 bases). Between the trimmed V and J ends, which lost 6 bases and 1 base, there was a span of 24 bases. Germline V gene sequence: CDR1 LNHDA, CDR2 SQIVND (reference sequence). This CDR3 spans 18 amino acids.